A selection of T cell receptor beta chains follows, all from one sample in a study of shared clonotypes between healthy human individuals. The assay was immunoSEQ multiplex PCR, and TCRdb's table has in-frame clones only and misses some. Of over 850,000 clones listed, approximately 78% are singletons. The sequencing sample was made of memory CD4+ T cells from PBMCs. The receptor set was obtained from a man aged 18 to 29 in good health. Some clones in this sample may be carry-over from other donors' samples. CDR3s include the opening cysteine and the closing phenylalanine or tryptophan. A D gene is named only where the DNA matches it firmly. The size entry is marked missing in some rows and otherwise reads once, few, many or a size class.

j_call: TRBJ2-5; d_call: .; v_call: TRBV15; clone_size: .; cdr3_nt: TGTGCCACCACAGCACGGTGGGGCGCGGAGACCCAGTACTTC; cdr3_aa: CATTARWGAETQYF
j_call: TRBJ2-2; d_call: TRBD1; v_call: TRBV7-9; clone_size: .; cdr3_nt: TGTGCCAGCAGCGGAACCCGGGACAGACTCACCGGGGAGCTGTTTTTT; cdr3_aa: CASSGTRDRLTGELFF
j_call: TRBJ2-1; d_call: TRBD2; v_call: TRBV5-6; clone_size: .; cdr3_nt: TGTGCCAGCAGCTCCGAACCTACTAGCGGGGGCTACAATGAGCAGTTCTTC; cdr3_aa: CASSSEPTSGGYNEQFF
j_call: TRBJ1-5; d_call: TRBD1; v_call: TRBV19; clone_size: few; cdr3_nt: TGTGCCAGTAGTAGGACCGGGACAGCGAATCAGCCCCAGCATTTT; cdr3_aa: CASSRTGTANQPQHF
j_call: TRBJ2-7; d_call: .; v_call: TRBV21-1; clone_size: .; cdr3_nt: TGTGCCAGCAGCGGGACTAGCTTCTCCTACGAGCAGTACTTC; cdr3_aa: CASSGTSFSYEQYF
j_call: TRBJ1-1; d_call: .; v_call: TRBV11-2; clone_size: once; cdr3_nt: TGTGCCAGCAGCTTAGAGGGACGGGGTGAAGCTTTCTTT; cdr3_aa: CASSLEGRGEAFF
j_call: TRBJ2-7; d_call: .; v_call: TRBV28; clone_size: many; cdr3_nt: TGTGCCAGCAGTTTAGCGATTGGTGGGGAGTACTTC; cdr3_aa: CASSLAIGGEYF
j_call: TRBJ1-3; d_call: .; v_call: TRBV5-1; clone_size: .; cdr3_nt: TGCGCCAGCAGCTTTGACAGCCCGTACTCTGGAAACACCATATATTTT; cdr3_aa: CASSFDSPYSGNTIYF
j_call: TRBJ2-1; d_call: .; v_call: TRBV4-2; clone_size: .; cdr3_nt: TGTGCCAGCAGTTTGCGGGTCACCTACAATGAGCAGTTCTTC; cdr3_aa: CASSLRVTYNEQFF
j_call: TRBJ1-4; d_call: TRBD1; v_call: TRBV5-1; clone_size: .; cdr3_nt: TGCGCCAGCAGTTCAGGACAGGGGGTATATAATGAAAAACTGTTTTTT; cdr3_aa: CASSSGQGVYNEKLFF
j_call: TRBJ1-1; d_call: TRBD1; v_call: TRBV7-2; clone_size: .; cdr3_nt: TGTGCCAGCAGCCAACAGGGGAGGGGTATCACTGAAGCTTTCTTT; cdr3_aa: CASSQQGRGITEAFF
j_call: TRBJ2-3; d_call: .; v_call: TRBV28; clone_size: few; cdr3_nt: TGTGCCAGCAGTTTAGAGAGGGGGGCAGATACGCAGTATTTT; cdr3_aa: CASSLERGADTQYF
j_call: TRBJ2-3; d_call: .; v_call: TRBV10-3; clone_size: .; cdr3_nt: TGTGCCATCAGTGAGTCGTTGGGGGCTCTCACAGATACGCAGTATTTT; cdr3_aa: CAISESLGALTDTQYF
j_call: TRBJ1-2; d_call: .; v_call: TRBV5-1; clone_size: .; cdr3_nt: TGCGCCAGCAGCTTGGCGGGACTCCCCTATGGCTACACCTTC; cdr3_aa: CASSLAGLPYGYTF
j_call: TRBJ2-5; d_call: .; v_call: TRBV5-6; clone_size: .; cdr3_nt: TGTGCCAGCAGCTTGGGACACGTCCAAGAGACCCAGTACTTC; cdr3_aa: CASSLGHVQETQYF
j_call: TRBJ1-3; d_call: .; v_call: TRBV5-1; clone_size: .; cdr3_nt: TGCGCCAGCAGCTTGGAGCAGCCTGGAAACACCATATATTTT; cdr3_aa: CASSLEQPGNTIYF
j_call: TRBJ2-1; d_call: .; v_call: TRBV9; clone_size: .; cdr3_nt: TGTGCCAGCAGCGTACCGGGAGCGGCCTACAATGAGCAGTTCTTC; cdr3_aa: CASSVPGAAYNEQFF
j_call: TRBJ2-3; d_call: .; v_call: TRBV7-9; clone_size: .; cdr3_nt: TGTGCCAGCAGCCCAGGACTGGATTCTAGCACAGATACGCAGTATTTT; cdr3_aa: CASSPGLDSSTDTQYF
j_call: TRBJ1-4; d_call: TRBD1; v_call: TRBV5-1; clone_size: once; cdr3_nt: TGCGCCAGCACCCTTACAGGGGGAATGACTAATGAAAAACTGTTTTTT; cdr3_aa: CASTLTGGMTNEKLFF
j_call: TRBJ1-1; d_call: .; v_call: TRBV5-1; clone_size: .; cdr3_nt: TGCGCCAGCTCCGTTGCGGAAAACACTGAAGCTTTCTTT; cdr3_aa: CASSVAENTEAFF
j_call: TRBJ2-1; d_call: TRBD2; v_call: TRBV18; clone_size: .; cdr3_nt: TGTGCCAGCTCACCTGGGGGAGGGCACAATGAGCAGTTCTTC; cdr3_aa: CASSPGGGHNEQFF
j_call: TRBJ1-1; d_call: TRBD1; v_call: TRBV11-2; clone_size: .; cdr3_nt: TGTGCCAGCAGCCCAAGACAGGGGTTGGGCACTGAAGCTTTCTTT; cdr3_aa: CASSPRQGLGTEAFF
j_call: TRBJ2-1; d_call: TRBD2; v_call: TRBV11-2; clone_size: many; cdr3_nt: TGTGCCAGCAGGGGGGTTCGAGCGGGAGCACGGGAGCAGTTCTTC; cdr3_aa: CASRGVRAGAREQFF
j_call: TRBJ2-2; d_call: TRBD2; v_call: TRBV14; clone_size: few; cdr3_nt: TGTGCCAGCAGCCAGGGACTAAACACCGGGGAGCTGTTTTTT; cdr3_aa: CASSQGLNTGELFF
j_call: TRBJ1-1; d_call: .; v_call: TRBV19; clone_size: .; cdr3_nt: TGTGCCAGTAGTGCCACCTCGGACAGTCCACACAGGGAAGTGTTCTTT; cdr3_aa: CASSATSDSPHREVFF
j_call: TRBJ1-2; d_call: .; v_call: TRBV2; clone_size: .; cdr3_nt: TGTGCCAGCAGTGAGGGCGGCTATGGCTACACCTTC; cdr3_aa: CASSEGGYGYTF